This entry features one T cell receptor (beta chain) sequence. Each CDR3 protein is one row after TCRdb ran MiXCR on the RT-PCR reads. The sample has tens of thousands of distinct CDR3 sequences; around 27% are singletons. The CDR3 is 12 amino acids. Per the germline V gene, CDR1 is SQVTM and CDR2 is ANQGSEA. Trimming left V 4 bases short and J 4 bases short, with 10 bases between. The source of the sample is a study of patients and donors after allogeneic stem cell transplantation. The chain recombines TRBV29-1 with TRBJ1-2, with D uncertain. The clonotype comes from a human donor who was either an allogeneic HSCT recipient or a stem cell or donor lymphocyte infusion donor (not recorded which). It is not recorded whose cells these are; they may come from a transplant donor. Sequencing was performed on blood, either unsorted or a sorted T cell fraction (not recorded which). The CDR3 region has the DNA TGCAGCGTTGCCGATGTATCCTATGGCTACACCTTC. Translating gives CSVADVSYGYTF.